Presented here are 10 T cell receptor beta chains from one specimen sequenced in a study of control samples from healthy donors and cancer patients. Assay: immunoSEQ multiplex PCR; the TCRdb copy retains only in-frame clones and omits some. The sample shows some 79,000 clones, 89% of them seen only once. Sequencing was performed on blood. These receptors were obtained from a man in his fifties in good health.

The CDR3 is CATIPDSLNTEAFF. CDR3 in DNA: TGTGCCACCATTCCGGACAGCCTGAACACTGAAGCTTTCTTT. V usage is TRBV6-5 and J usage is TRBJ1-1; tentatively, D is TRBD1 (6 bases). V was cut by 10 bases and J by 0 bases, with 15 bases left in between. Looked up from germline, CDR1 is MNHEY and CDR2 is SVGAGI. This CDR3 is built from 14 residues.

J is TRBJ1-4 and V is TRBV20-1; TRBD1 is a possible D gene (5 bases). Germline V CDR1 and CDR2: DFQATT, SNEGSKA (reference sequence). Trimming removed 5 bases at V and 5 bases at J, with 15 bases between. This CDR3 has 14 residues. CDR3 DNA: TGCAGTGCTGGTGACAGAGACTACAATGAAAAACTGTTTTTT. This translates into CSAGDRDYNEKLFF.

Points on this clone: At one end, the junction sequence differs from germline, possibly due to a read error. Other nucleotide sequences in the sample specify the same CDR3. The J gene is TRBJ1-6, the V gene TRBV2; unclear D gene. This CDR3 spans 14 amino acids. Germline lookup yields CDR1 SNHLY and CDR2 FYNNEI. The CDR3: CASRGNPYNSPLHF. The CDR3 bases are TGTGCCAGCAGGGGAAACCCCTATAATTCGCCCCTCCACTTT. Filled out from reference TRBV2 and TRBJ1-6, the complete variable domain reads EPEVTQTPSHQVTQMGQEVILRCVPISNHLYFYWYRQILGQKVEFLVSFYNNEISEKSEIFDDQFSVERPDGSNFTLKIRSTKLEDSAMYFCASRGNPYNSPLHFGNGTRLTVT.

The rearrangement uses TRBV3-1 (or the pseudogene TRBV3-2) and TRBJ1-2, with unresolved D. V lost 6 bases and J 8 bases, leaving 16 bases between the germline ends. This CDR3 comprises 13 residues. CDR1 is LGHDT and CDR2 is YNNKEL in the germline V gene (reference sequence). CDR3 DNA sequence: TGTGCCAGCAGAGAGAACAATTCGGGGGGCTACACCTTC. It is translated as CASRENNSGGYTF.

The chain recombines TRBV7-7 with TRBJ2-5; 11 bases align to TRBD1. The CDR3 contains 15 residues. Germline loops: CDR1 SSHAT, CDR2 FNYEAQ (reference sequence). J gave up 5 bases and V 5 bases, and 7 bases lay outside the gene matches. CDR3 protein: CASSQGQGVRETQYF. In DNA form, the CDR3 reads TGTGCCAGCAGCCAGGGACAGGGGGTGCGGGAGACCCAGTACTTC. Filled out from reference TRBV7-7 and TRBJ2-5, the complete variable domain reads GAGVSQSPRYKVTKRGQDVTLRCDPISSHATLYWYQQALGQGPEFLTYFNYEAQPDKSGLPSDRFSAERPEGSISTLTIQRTEQRDSAMYRCASSQGQGVRETQYFGPGTRLLVL.

V is TRBV7-9 and J is TRBJ1-3, with unresolved D. Germline values: CDR1 SEHNR, CDR2 FQNEAQ (reference sequence). CDR3 length: 15 amino acids. V dropped 4 bases and J dropped 1 base, with 11 bases sitting between them. The CDR3 DNA reads as TGTGCCAGCAGCTCGATCCGGAAATCTGGAAACACCATATATTTT. Translating gives CASSSIRKSGNTIYF.

The chain uses TRBV11-3 and TRBJ2-7, with 7 bases aligning to TRBD1. The CDR3 spans 15 residues. The germline V gene has CDR1 SGHNT and CDR2 YENEEA. Trimming cost V 5 bases and J 0 bases; bases outside gene matches: 7. Here the CDR3 reads CASSQGQAPSYEQYF. The CDR3 region has the DNA TGTGCCAGCAGCCAAGGACAGGCCCCCTCCTACGAGCAGTACTTC.

The chain is built from TRBV24-1 and TRBJ1-2, with D maybe TRBD1 (5 bases). Trimming stripped 5 bases from V and 4 bases from J, with 16 bases between. The CDR3 extends over 15 amino acids. Looked up from germline, CDR1 is KGHDR and CDR2 is SFDVKD. The CDR3 DNA follows: TGTGCCACCAGTGCCCCCGGACGCGGGGGCTATGGCTACACCTTC. Translation gives CATSAPGRGGYGYTF.

V is TRBV19 and J is TRBJ1-1; no definite D call. V was cut by 8 bases and J by 1 base, with 11 bases left in between. This CDR3 has 13 amino acids. Per the germline V gene, CDR1 is LNHDA and CDR2 is SQIVND (reference sequence). CDR3 loop: CASGSVTNTEAFF. CDR3 DNA sequence: TGTGCCAGTGGCTCGGTAACGAACACTGAAGCTTTCTTT.

The chain combines TRBV18 with TRBJ1-1, with 8 positions matching TRBD1. Germline CDR1 is KGHSH and CDR2 is LQKENI. Trimming at V came to 4 bases and at J to 7 bases, leaving 8 bases not matched to a gene. This CDR3 is 14 amino acids long. CDR3 protein: CASSRSTGADEAFF. The CDR3 DNA follows: TGTGCCAGCTCACGCTCGACAGGGGCCGATGAAGCTTTCTTT.